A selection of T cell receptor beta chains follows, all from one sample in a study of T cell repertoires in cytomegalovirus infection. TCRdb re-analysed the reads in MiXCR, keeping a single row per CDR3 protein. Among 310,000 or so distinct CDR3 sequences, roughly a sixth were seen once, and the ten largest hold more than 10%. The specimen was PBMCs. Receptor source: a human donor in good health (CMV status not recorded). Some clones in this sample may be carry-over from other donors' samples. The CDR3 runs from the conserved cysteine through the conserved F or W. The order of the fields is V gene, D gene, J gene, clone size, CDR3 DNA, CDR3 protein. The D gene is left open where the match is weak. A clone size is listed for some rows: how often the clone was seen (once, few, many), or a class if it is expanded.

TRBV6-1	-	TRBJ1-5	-	TGTGCCAGCAGTGAAGGGGGGGTTTTCAATCAGCCCCAGCATTTT	CASSEGGVFNQPQHF
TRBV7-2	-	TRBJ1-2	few	TGTGCCAGCAGCTTAGTGTTGTTAAACGGAGGCTACACCTTC	CASSLVLLNGGYTF
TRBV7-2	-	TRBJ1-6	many	TGTGCCAGCAGCTTAGCGCGGGGCCTAAATTCACCCCTCCACTTT	CASSLARGLNSPLHF
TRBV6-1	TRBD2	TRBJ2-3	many	TGTGCCAGCAGTTTCCAGACTAGCGGGGTAGGCACAGATACGCAGTATTTT	CASSFQTSGVGTDTQYF
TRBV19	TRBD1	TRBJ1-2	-	TGTGCCAGTAGTATATTGGGACAGGGGGCCTATGGCTACACCTTC	CASSILGQGAYGYTF
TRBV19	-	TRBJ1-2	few	TGTGCCAGTAGTCCTGGGAGGAGAAGCTACACCTTC	CASSPGRRSYTF
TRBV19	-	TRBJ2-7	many	TGTGCCAGTAGTGTACAGGGGAGGGCCAGCTACGAGCAGTACTTC	CASSVQGRASYEQYF
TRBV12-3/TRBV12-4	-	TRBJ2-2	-	TGTGCCAGCACCTGGGCGGGGCCGAACACCGGGGAGCTGTTTTTT	CASTWAGPNTGELFF
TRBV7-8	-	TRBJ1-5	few	TGTGCCAGCAGCTTAGCCCGGACGGTTAATCAGCCCCAGCATTTT	CASSLARTVNQPQHF
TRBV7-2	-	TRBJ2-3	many	TGTGCCAGCAGCCCCCGCAGGGCCGATACGCAGTATTTT	CASSPRRADTQYF
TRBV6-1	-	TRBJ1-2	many	TGTGCCAGCAGTGGACAGGAATATGGCTACACCTTC	CASSGQEYGYTF
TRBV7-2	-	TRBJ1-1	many	TGTGCCAGCAGCGCCCTTAGTACCGCCGTCACTGAAGCTTTCTTT	CASSALSTAVTEAFF
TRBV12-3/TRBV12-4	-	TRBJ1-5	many	TGTGCCAGCAGTTCCTACCCGGGCAATCAGCCCCAGCATTTT	CASSSYPGNQPQHF
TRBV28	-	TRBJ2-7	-	TGTGCCAGCAGTTTAGGAGGGGGTAGCGAGCAGTACTTC	CASSLGGGSEQYF
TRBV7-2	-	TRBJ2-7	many	TGTGCCAGCAGCTTGGTGACAGCTCCTTCCTACGAGCAGTACTTC	CASSLVTAPSYEQYF
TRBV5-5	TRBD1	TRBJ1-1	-	TGTGCCAGCAGCTTGAGTGGGACAGGTGAAGCTTTCTTT	CASSLSGTGEAFF
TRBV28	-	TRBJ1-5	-	TGTGCCAGCAAAGCGGGGGGCGCGGGTGATAATCAGCCCCAGCATTTT	CASKAGGAGDNQPQHF
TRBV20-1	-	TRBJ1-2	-	TGCAGTGCTAGAAGGCAGGCTAACTATGGCTACACCTTC	CSARRQANYGYTF
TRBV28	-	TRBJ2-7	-	TGTGCCAGCGGCGGGGCTCAATACGAGCAGTACTTC	CASGGAQYEQYF
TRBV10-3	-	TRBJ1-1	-	TGTGCCATCAGGAGGGAACAGCAGAACACTGAAGCTTTCTTT	CAIRREQQNTEAFF
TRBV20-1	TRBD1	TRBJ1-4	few	TGCAGTGCGGGAGGGACAGGGACAGGTGAAAAACTGTTTTTT	CSAGGTGTGEKLFF
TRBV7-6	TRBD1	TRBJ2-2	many	TGTGCCAGCAGCTTAGCTTCCGGGACAGGGGGCCTTTCGAACACCGGGGAGCTGTTTTTT	CASSLASGTGGLSNTGELFF
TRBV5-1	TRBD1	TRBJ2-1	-	TGCGCCAGCAGCTACGGACAGGGCGGTGAGCAGTTCTTC	CASSYGQGGEQFF
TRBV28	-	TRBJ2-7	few	TGTGCCAGCGGGGGGGGGCCCTACGAGCAGTACTTC	CASGGGPYEQYF
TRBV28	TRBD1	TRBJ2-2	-	TGTGCCAGCAGCAACGGACAGGGTGACACCGGGGAGCTGTTTTTT	CASSNGQGDTGELFF
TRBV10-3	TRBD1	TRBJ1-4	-	TGTGCCATCAGTGCCAGGGACAGGGGGCATGAAAAACTGTTTTTT	CAISARDRGHEKLFF
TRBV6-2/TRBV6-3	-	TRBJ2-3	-	TGTGCCAGCAGTTACGCACTGGCTAGCACAGATACGCAGTATTTT	CASSYALASTDTQYF
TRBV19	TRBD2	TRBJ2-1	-	TGTGCCAGTAGTATTGGTAGCGGGGGTTACAATGAGCAGTTCTTC	CASSIGSGGYNEQFF
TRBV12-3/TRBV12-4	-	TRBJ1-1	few	TGTGCCAGCAGTTTGAGGCTGCCCACTGAAGCTTTCTTT	CASSLRLPTEAFF
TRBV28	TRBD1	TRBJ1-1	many	TGTGCCAGCAGAATACAGGGGCTTGGGACTGAAGCTTTCTTT	CASRIQGLGTEAFF
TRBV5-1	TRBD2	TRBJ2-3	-	TGCGCCAGCAGCCACGGGAGGGGAGGGCCAGATACGCAGTATTTT	CASSHGRGGPDTQYF
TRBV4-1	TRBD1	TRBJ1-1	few	TGCGCCAGCAGCCAAGGCTGGGACAGTGAAGCTTTCTTT	CASSQGWDSEAFF
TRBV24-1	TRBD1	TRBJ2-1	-	TGTGCCACCAGTGGACGACCGGGACAGGGTTACCATGAGCAGTTCTTC	CATSGRPGQGYHEQFF
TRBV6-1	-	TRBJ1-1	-	TGTGCCAGCAGTGCAGACAGGAGGAACACTGAAGCTTTCTTT	CASSADRRNTEAFF
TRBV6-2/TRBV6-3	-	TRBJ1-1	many	TGTGCCAGCAGTTACCCGAGGGACGGGATCATGAACACTGAAGCTTTCTTT	CASSYPRDGIMNTEAFF
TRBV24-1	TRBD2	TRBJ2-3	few	TGTGCCACCAGTGACCCTGGACTAGCGGGGGGCCCGACCGGTGCAGATACGCAGTATTTT	CATSDPGLAGGPTGADTQYF
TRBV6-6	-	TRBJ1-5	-	TGTGCCAGCAGCCGAGACATTAGCAATCAGCCCCAGCATTTT	CASSRDISNQPQHF
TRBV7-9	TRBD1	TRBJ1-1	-	TGTGCCAGCAGCCTAAGACAGGGGAAGAACACTGAAGCTTTCTTT	CASSLRQGKNTEAFF
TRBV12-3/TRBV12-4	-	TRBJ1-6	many	TGTGCCAGCAGTTTAGGGTCAGAGGCGTCACCCCTCCACTTT	CASSLGSEASPLHF
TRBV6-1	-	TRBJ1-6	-	TGTGCCACCGGACAGACGTATAATTCACCCCTCCACTTT	CATGQTYNSPLHF
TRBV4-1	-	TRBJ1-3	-	TGCGCCAGCAGCCAAGTGGGATCGCGGAACACCATATATTTT	CASSQVGSRNTIYF
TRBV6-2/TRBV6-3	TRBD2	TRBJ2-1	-	TGTGCCAGCAGTTACTCGCGGCCTAGCGGGAGGAATGAGCAGTTCTTC	CASSYSRPSGRNEQFF
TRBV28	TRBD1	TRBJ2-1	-	TGTGCCAGCAGTTTATACGAGACAGGGGGGTACAATGAGCAGTTCTTC	CASSLYETGGYNEQFF
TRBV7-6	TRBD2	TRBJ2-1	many	TGTGCCAGCAGCTTATCAACTAGCGGGGGGAAGACCGGGAATGAGCAGTTCTTC	CASSLSTSGGKTGNEQFF
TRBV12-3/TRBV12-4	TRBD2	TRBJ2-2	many	TGTGCCAGCAGACCTCTAGCGGACATCACCGGGGAGCTGTTTTTT	CASRPLADITGELFF
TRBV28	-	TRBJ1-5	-	TGTGCCAGCAGTCCCCCCTTAAGGACCCAGCCCCAGCATTTT	CASSPPLRTQPQHF
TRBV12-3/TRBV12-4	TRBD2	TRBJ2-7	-	TGTGCCAGCAGTTTTGGGCTCGGGGGGGTGGGCTCCTACGAGCAGTACTTC	CASSFGLGGVGSYEQYF
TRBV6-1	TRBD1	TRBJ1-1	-	TGTGCCAGCAGCCCCTGGGACAGCCCGAACACTGAAGCTTTCTTT	CASSPWDSPNTEAFF
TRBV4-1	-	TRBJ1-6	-	TGCGCCAGCAAGGACAGATATTCACCCCTCCACTTT	CASKDRYSPLHF